The clone carrying this T cell receptor beta chain was observed a handful of times. Assay used: immunoSEQ multiplex PCR; TCRdb lists only in-frame clones, some missing. The sample has 70,000 or so clones; roughly 91% are singletons. V lost 4 bases and J 0 bases, leaving 9 bases between the germline ends. From germline, CDR1 is SQVTM and CDR2 ANQGSEA. The CDR3 length is 14 residues. This sample was taken from a study of blood T cell repertoires in COVID-19. The source material was peripheral blood. The V call is TRBV29-1, the J call TRBJ1-4, with no clear D. The sequence was obtained from a man aged 55 to 70 with acute or convalescent COVID-19. The CDR3, as DNA: TGCAGCGTTGCCGACCGGGCAACTAATGAAAAACTGTTTTTT. This codes for CSVADRATNEKLFF.